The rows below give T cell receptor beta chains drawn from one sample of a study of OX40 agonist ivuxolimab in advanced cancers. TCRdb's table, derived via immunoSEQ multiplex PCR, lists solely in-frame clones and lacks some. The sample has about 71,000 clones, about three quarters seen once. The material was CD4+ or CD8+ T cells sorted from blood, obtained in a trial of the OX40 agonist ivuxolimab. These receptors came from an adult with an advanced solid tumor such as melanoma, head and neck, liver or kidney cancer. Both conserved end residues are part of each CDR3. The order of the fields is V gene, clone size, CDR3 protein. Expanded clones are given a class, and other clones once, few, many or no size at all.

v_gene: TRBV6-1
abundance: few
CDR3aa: CASSERTGRYGYTF

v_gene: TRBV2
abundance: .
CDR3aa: CASSGRGEITGELFF

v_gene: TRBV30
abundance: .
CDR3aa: CAGNRDSTYNEQFF

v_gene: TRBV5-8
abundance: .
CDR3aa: CASSFEAGGTDTQYF

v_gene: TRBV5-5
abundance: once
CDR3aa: CASSFQGGIGTEAFF

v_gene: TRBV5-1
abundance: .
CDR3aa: CASSLTANYGYTF

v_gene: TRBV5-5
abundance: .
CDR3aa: CASSRGTGVGYNEQFF

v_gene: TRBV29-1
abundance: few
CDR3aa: CSVQRGTEPWGEAFF

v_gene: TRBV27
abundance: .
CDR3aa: CASSLRPVDEQYF

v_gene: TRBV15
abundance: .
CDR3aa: CATSRGSPGQRYGYTF

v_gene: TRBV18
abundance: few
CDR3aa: CASSPGGGGNQPQHF

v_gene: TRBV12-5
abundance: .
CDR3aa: CASGNGTGWNQPQHF

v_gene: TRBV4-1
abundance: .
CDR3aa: CASSQEGLAFYNEQFF

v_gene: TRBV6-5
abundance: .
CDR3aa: CASSYQGRATEAFF

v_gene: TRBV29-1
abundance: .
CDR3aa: CSVRPPNEKLFF

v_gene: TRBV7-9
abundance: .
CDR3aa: CASSYEQYF

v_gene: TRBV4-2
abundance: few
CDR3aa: CASSQPGQGTYEQYF

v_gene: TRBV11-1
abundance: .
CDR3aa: CASSIAGTEAYGYTF

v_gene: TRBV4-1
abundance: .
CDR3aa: CASSPGTVDYGYTF

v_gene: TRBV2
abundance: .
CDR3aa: CASKYQSRTDTQYF

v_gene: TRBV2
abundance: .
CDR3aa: CASGYAGEQYF

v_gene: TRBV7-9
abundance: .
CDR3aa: CASSENRDFGYTF

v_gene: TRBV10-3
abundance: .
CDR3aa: CAISDGGPNEQYF

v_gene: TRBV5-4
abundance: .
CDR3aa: CASSLEQINTEAFF

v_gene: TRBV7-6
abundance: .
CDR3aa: CASSQSERSGNTIYF

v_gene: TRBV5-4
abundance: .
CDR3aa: CASSSQGYGNTIYF

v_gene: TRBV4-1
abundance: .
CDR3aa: CASSQGPISGNTIYF

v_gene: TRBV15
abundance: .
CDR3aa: CATSRGGEEWTHGYTF

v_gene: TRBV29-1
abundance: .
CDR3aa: CSVERRTDNTEAFF

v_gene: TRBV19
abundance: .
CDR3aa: CASSRATGGDYGYTF

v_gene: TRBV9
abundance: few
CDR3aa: CASSPSTGHTSGYTF

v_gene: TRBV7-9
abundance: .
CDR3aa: CASSSGTAKNIQYF

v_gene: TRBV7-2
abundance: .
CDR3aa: CASSLQGLTGELFF

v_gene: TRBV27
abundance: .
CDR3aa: CASSALAGKTYNEQFF

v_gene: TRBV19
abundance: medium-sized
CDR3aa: CASSISGLTEAFF

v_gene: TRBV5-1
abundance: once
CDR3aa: CASSLGSSANNEQFF

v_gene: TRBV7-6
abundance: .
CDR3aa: CASSLGLKLFF

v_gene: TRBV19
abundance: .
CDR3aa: CASRYGTGHGNTIYF

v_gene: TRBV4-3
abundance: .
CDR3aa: CASSQSGTSSYNEQFF

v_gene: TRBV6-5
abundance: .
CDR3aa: CASSETIMNTEAFF

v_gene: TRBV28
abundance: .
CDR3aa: CATRGQGAHYGYTF

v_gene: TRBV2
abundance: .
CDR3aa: CASSEDQGGRTEAFF